This section outlines one T cell receptor beta chain sequence together with its context. Antigen unknown. At one end the junction does not follow the germline gene, possibly because of a read error. TCRdb keeps only in-frame clones here, not all; method: immunoSEQ multiplex PCR. The sample includes about 37,000 clones, roughly 71% of them seen just once. The germline V gene has CDR1 SSHAT and CDR2 FNYEAQ (reference sequence). The CDR3 has 14 residues. This record comes from a study of pediatric ulcerative colitis. Findings of the study overall: All ulcerative colitis patients, but no controls, carried a couple of rectal clonotypes.

The rectum was sampled with one to two pinch biopsies at colonoscopy. The chain recombines TRBV7-7 with TRBJ2-3; D perhaps matches TRBD1 (5 bases). Material for sequencing was gut tissue. The sequence derives from a boy younger than 18 with severe ulcerative colitis. CDR3 in DNA: TGTGCTAGCAGCTTATCGACAGGCACAGATACGCAGTATTTT. Translated, it gives CASSLSTGTDTQYF.